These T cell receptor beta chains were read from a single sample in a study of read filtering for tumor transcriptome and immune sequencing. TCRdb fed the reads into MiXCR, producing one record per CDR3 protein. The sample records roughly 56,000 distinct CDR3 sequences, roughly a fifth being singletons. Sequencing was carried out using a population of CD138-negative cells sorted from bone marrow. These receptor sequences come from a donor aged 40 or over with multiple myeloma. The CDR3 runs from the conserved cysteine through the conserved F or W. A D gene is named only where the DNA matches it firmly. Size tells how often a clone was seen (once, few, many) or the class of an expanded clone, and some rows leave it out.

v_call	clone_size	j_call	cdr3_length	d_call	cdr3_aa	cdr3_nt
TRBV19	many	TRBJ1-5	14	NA	CASSMGGDTGPQHF	TGTGCCAGTAGTATGGGGGGGGATACAGGGCCCCAGCATTTT
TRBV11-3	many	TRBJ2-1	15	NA	CASSLEGRTYNEQFF	TGTGCCAGCAGCTTAGAAGGCAGAACCTACAATGAGCAGTTCTTC
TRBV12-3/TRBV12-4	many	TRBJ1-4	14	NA	CASSQDRIVEKLFF	TGTGCCAGCAGCCAGGACAGAATCGTAGAAAAACTGTTTTTT
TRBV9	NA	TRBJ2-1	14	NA	CASSPVAGSYEQFF	TGTGCCAGCAGCCCCGTTGCGGGGTCCTACGAGCAGTTCTTC
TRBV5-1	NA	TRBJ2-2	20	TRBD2	CASSLAPRVAGGATTGELFF	TGCGCCAGCAGCTTGGCCCCCCGGGTAGCGGGGGGAGCAACCACCGGGGAGCTGTTTTTT
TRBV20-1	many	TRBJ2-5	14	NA	CSANPRGWSETQYF	TGCAGTGCTAATCCACGTGGGTGGAGTGAGACCCAGTACTTC
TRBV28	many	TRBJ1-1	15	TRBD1	CASSLNGQGRTEAFF	TGTGCCAGCAGTTTGAATGGACAGGGGAGAACTGAAGCTTTCTTT
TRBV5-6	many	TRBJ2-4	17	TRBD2	CASSSLLALRGKNIQYF	TGTGCCAGCAGCTCATTACTAGCGCTAAGGGGCAAAAACATTCAGTACTTC
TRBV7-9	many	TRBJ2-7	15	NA	CASSLDPSMAYEQYF	TGTGCCAGCAGCTTAGATCCTAGCATGGCCTACGAGCAGTACTTC
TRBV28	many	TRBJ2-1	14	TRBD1	CASNRGGSYNEQFF	TGTGCCAGTAACAGGGGTGGCTCCTACAATGAGCAGTTCTTC
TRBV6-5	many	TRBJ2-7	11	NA	CASRGGHEQYF	TGTGCCAGCAGGGGGGGGCACGAGCAGTACTTC
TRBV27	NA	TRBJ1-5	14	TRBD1	CASSLRQGIPPQHF	TGTGCCAGCAGTCTACGACAGGGTATTCCGCCCCAGCATTTT
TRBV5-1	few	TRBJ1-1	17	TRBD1	CASTPGTGGLMNTEAFF	TGCGCCAGCACCCCCGGGACAGGGGGCCTTATGAACACTGAAGCTTTCTTT
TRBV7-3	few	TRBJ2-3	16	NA	CASSLSGAGGTDTQYF	TGTGCCAGCAGCTTAAGCGGGGCTGGGGGCACAGATACGCAGTATTTT
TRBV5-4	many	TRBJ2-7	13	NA	CASSFQGHLEQYF	TGTGCCAGCAGCTTTCAGGGACACCTAGAGCAGTACTTC
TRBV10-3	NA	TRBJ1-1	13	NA	CATARLVDTEAFF	TGTGCCACCGCTCGATTGGTGGACACTGAAGCTTTCTTT
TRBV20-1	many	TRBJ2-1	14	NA	CSAIHLTTTNEQFF	TGCAGTGCTATACACCTAACAACGACCAATGAGCAGTTCTTC
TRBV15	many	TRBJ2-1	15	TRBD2	CATSRGTSGSNEQFF	TGTGCCACCAGCAGAGGGACTAGCGGGAGCAATGAGCAGTTCTTC
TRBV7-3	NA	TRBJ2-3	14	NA	CASSLRGFSGTQYF	TGTGCCAGCAGCTTACGGGGTTTTTCAGGTACGCAGTATTTT
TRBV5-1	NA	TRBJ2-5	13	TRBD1	CASSTGDQETQYF	TGCGCCAGCAGCACAGGGGACCAAGAGACCCAGTACTTC
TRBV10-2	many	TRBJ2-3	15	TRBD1	CASSENRGWADTQYF	TGCGCCAGCAGTGAGAACAGGGGGTGGGCAGATACGCAGTATTTT
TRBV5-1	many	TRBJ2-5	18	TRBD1	CASSLVTPGTGKGETQYF	TGCGCCAGCAGCTTGGTCACCCCCGGGACAGGGAAAGGAGAGACCCAGTACTTC
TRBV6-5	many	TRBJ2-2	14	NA	CASSSPAGRGELFF	TGTGCCAGCAGTTCCCCGGCGGGCAGGGGGGAGCTGTTTTTT
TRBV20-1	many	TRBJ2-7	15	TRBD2	CSASQREGTSYEQYF	TGCAGTGCTTCCCAGCGGGAGGGGACCTCCTACGAGCAGTACTTC
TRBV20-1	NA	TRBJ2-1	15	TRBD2	CSARSPGGPGNEQFF	TGCAGTGCTAGGTCCCCGGGAGGGCCTGGAAATGAGCAGTTCTTC
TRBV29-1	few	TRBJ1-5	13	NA	CSAELATGQPQHF	TGCAGCGCGGAACTAGCAACCGGGCAGCCCCAGCATTTT
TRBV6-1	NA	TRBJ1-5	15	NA	CASTVDPVGNQPQHF	TGTGCCAGCACGGTCGACCCGGTTGGGAATCAGCCCCAGCATTTT
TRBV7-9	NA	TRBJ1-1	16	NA	CASSPHTSGFNTEAFF	TGTGCCAGCAGCCCCCATACGTCGGGCTTTAACACTGAAGCTTTCTTT
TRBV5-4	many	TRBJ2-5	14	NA	CASRPGQSGETQYF	TGTGCCAGCAGACCTGGCCAGAGCGGGGAGACCCAGTACTTC
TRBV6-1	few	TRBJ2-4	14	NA	CASRTKGSTTVQYF	TGTGCCAGCAGAACCAAGGGGTCGACGACCGTTCAGTACTTC
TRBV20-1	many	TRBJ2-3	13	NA	CSARATATDTQYF	TGCAGTGCTAGAGCGACAGCAACAGATACGCAGTATTTT
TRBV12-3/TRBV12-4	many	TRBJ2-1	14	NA	CATGEGYQFNEQFF	TGTGCCACCGGGGAAGGGTATCAATTCAATGAGCAGTTCTTC
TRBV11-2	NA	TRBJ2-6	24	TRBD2	CASSFYLRSTELAGGPPGANVLTF	TGTGCCAGCAGCTTTTACCTACGTTCAACCGAACTAGCGGGGGGGCCCCCTGGGGCCAACGTCCTGACTTTC
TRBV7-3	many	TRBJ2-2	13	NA	CASSLPGAGELFF	TGTGCCAGCAGCTTACCAGGGGCCGGGGAGCTGTTTTTT
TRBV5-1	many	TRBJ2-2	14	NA	CASSLGQPTGELFF	TGCGCCAGCAGCTTGGGACAGCCAACCGGGGAGCTGTTTTTT
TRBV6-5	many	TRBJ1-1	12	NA	CASQGPYTEAFF	TGTGCCAGCCAAGGGCCGTACACTGAAGCTTTCTTT
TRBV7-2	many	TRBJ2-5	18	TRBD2	CASSSPSGSPSLQETQYF	TGTGCCAGCAGCTCCCCTAGCGGGAGTCCAAGCCTACAAGAGACCCAGTACTTC
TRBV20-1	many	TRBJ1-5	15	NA	CSARDSRGDGQPQHF	TGCAGTGCTAGAGATTCGCGTGGGGATGGACAGCCCCAGCATTTT
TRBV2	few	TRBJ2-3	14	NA	CASSDSAGTDTQYF	TGTGCCAGCAGTGATTCAGCAGGCACAGATACGCAGTATTTT
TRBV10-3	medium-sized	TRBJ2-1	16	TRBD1	CAISEGVGQASNEQFF	TGTGCCATCAGTGAGGGGGTTGGACAGGCCTCCAATGAGCAGTTCTTC
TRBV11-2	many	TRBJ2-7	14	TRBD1	CASSQGTGVYEQYF	TGTGCCAGCAGCCAAGGGACAGGTGTCTACGAGCAGTACTTC
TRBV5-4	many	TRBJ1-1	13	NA	CASSSNPGFQAFF	TGTGCCAGCAGCTCGAACCCGGGATTTCAAGCTTTCTTT
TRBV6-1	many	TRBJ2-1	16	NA	CASSPPGRSLSNEQFF	TGTGCCAGCAGTCCCCCCGGGAGATCGTTATCTAATGAGCAGTTCTTC
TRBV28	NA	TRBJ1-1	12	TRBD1	CASSLADREAFF	TGTGCCAGCAGTTTAGCGGACAGGGAGGCTTTCTTT
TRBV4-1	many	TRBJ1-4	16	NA	CASSQDGGWTNEKLFF	TGCGCCAGCAGCCAAGACGGGGGTTGGACTAATGAAAAACTGTTTTTT
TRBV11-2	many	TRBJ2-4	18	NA	CASSLAETVFSAKNIQYF	TGTGCCAGCAGCTTAGCGGAGACAGTCTTCTCAGCCAAAAACATTCAGTACTTC
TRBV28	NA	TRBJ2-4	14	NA	CASSVGLAKNIQYF	TGTGCCAGCAGTGTGGGACTAGCCAAAAACATTCAGTACTTC
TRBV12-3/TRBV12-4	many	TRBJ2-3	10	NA	CASSLIRGYF	TGTGCCAGCAGTTTAATTAGGGGGTATTTT
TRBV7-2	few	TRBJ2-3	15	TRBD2	CASSTGTRSTDTQYF	TGTGCCAGCAGCACCGGGACTAGGAGCACAGATACGCAGTATTTT